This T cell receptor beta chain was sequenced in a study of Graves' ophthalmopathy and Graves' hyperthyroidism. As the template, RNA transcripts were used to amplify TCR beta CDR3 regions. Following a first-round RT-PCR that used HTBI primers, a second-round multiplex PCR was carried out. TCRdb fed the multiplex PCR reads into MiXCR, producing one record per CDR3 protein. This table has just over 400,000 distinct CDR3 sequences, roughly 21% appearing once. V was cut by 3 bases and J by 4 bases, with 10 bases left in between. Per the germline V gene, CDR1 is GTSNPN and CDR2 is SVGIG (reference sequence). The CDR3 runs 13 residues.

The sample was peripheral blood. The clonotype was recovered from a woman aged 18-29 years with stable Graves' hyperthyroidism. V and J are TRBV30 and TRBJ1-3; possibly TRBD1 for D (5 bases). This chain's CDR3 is CAWRLTGGNTIYF. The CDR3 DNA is TGTGCCTGGAGACTTACAGGCGGAAACACCATATATTTT.